This entry describes one TCR beta chain. The ends lost 4 bases at V and 2 bases at J; junction bases unmatched: 4. Germline V lookup: CDR1 SGHDN, CDR2 FVKESK. CDR3 length equals 14 residues. Produced via immunoSEQ multiplex PCR; TCRdb's table is partial and in-frame only. The repertoire holds about 210,000 clones, with roughly four fifths as singletons. The record originates from a study of blood T cell repertoires in COVID-19. Study-level information: Material from acute and convalescent COVID-19 was sourced from the United States, Italy and Spain. T cells, B-cell-depleted T cells, or PBMCs supplied cDNA or gDNA.

Those enrolled in Seattle joined during active infection and were followed longitudinally afterward. The origin of this receptor is a woman in her 70s with COVID-19, enrolled during active disease. The specimen was peripheral blood. The chain joins TRBV14 to TRBJ2-7; 8 nucleotides match TRBD1. The CDR3 here is CASSRGQGAYEQYF. Written as DNA, the CDR3 is TGTGCCAGCAGCCGTGGACAGGGAGCCTACGAGCAGTACTTC.